This entry lists 10 T cell receptor beta chains sequenced from one sample in a study of blood T cell repertoires in COVID-19. Profiled with immunoSEQ multiplex PCR; TCRdb holds only in-frame clones, not every one. The sample yields hundreds of thousands of clones, approximately 88% seen once. Sequenced: peripheral blood. All receptors derive from an older woman with COVID-19, enrolled during active disease.

The chain links TRBV19 to TRBJ1-5; TRBD1 might be the D (6 bases). V gave up 2 bases and J gave up 6 bases, with 17 bases separating them. The CDR3 sequence is 16 residues long. Germline V lookup: CDR1 LNHDA, CDR2 SQIVND (reference sequence). This chain's CDR3 is CASSILNLGAVQPQHF. CDR3 in DNA: TGTGCCAGTAGTATATTGAATTTGGGGGCGGTTCAGCCCCAGCATTTT.

V and J are TRBV4-2 and TRBJ2-1, with TRBD2 matching over 11 bases. The CDR3 is 16 residues long. From germline, CDR1 is LGHNA and CDR2 YNFKEQ. Unmatched junction bases numbered 9, after V lost 4 bases and J lost 7 bases. CDR3 sequence: CASSRELAGGENEQFF. The DNA for the CDR3 is TGTGCCAGCAGCCGAGAGCTAGCGGGAGGCGAAAATGAGCAGTTCTTC.

This chain uses TRBV5-6 with TRBJ2-3; the match to TRBD2 covers 7 bases. The germline V gene has CDR1 SGHDT and CDR2 YYEEEE. The CDR3 extends over 14 amino acids. Trimming at V came to 6 bases and at J to 4 bases, leaving 8 bases not matched to a gene. DNA for the CDR3: TGTGCCAGCACCCCTCGGGGGGTCGCAGATACGCAGTATTTT. This encodes CASTPRGVADTQYF.

V gene TRBV29-1 combines with J gene TRBJ2-1; D gene uncertain. V was trimmed by 1 base and J by 4 bases, leaving 11 bases between them. This CDR3 is built from 14 residues. Germline V gives CDR1 SQVTM, CDR2 ANQGSEA. CDR3 residues: CSVEVPSVYNEQFF. The CDR3 bases are TGCAGCGTTGAAGTACCGTCGGTATACAATGAGCAGTTCTTC.

The gene calls are TRBV29-1 and TRBJ1-6; 9 bases agree with TRBD1. The CDR3 extends over 15 amino acids. After removal of 5 bases from V and 10 bases from J, the junction contained 12 bases not matched to a gene. Germline CDR1 and CDR2: SQVTM and ANQGSEA. The CDR3 coding sequence is TGCAGCGTTCGTGAGGACAGGGGAGTAGGGTCACCCCTCCACTTT. Its translation is CSVREDRGVGSPLHF. Variable domain in full (rest from reference TRBV29-1 and TRBJ1-6): SAVISQKPSRDICQRGTSLTIQCQVDSQVTMMFWYRQQPGQSLTLIATANQGSEATYESGFVIDKFPISRPNLTFSTLTVSNMSPEDSSIYLCSVREDRGVGSPLHFGNGTRLTVT.

The gene calls are TRBV6-5 and TRBJ1-2; possibly TRBD1 for D (6 bases). The CDR3 runs to 15 residues. Per the germline V gene, CDR1 is MNHEY and CDR2 is SVGAGI. V shed 5 bases and J shed 4 bases, with 17 bases lying between them. For the CDR3, the DNA is TGTGCCAGCAGTCGACACAGGGATAGGAGCTATGGCTACACCTTC. Translating gives CASSRHRDRSYGYTF.

DNA of the CDR3: TGCGCCAGCAGCTTGGGGCCATTGAGGTCCTACGAGCAGTACTTC. This sequence encodes CASSLGPLRSYEQYF. The rearrangement joins TRBV5-1 to TRBJ2-7, with no clear D. V lost 0 bases and J lost 1, with 11 bases in between. This CDR3 is 15 amino acids long. From germline, CDR1 is SGHRS and CDR2 YFSETQ.

The gene calls are TRBV18 and TRBJ1-4, with a weak D call TRBD1 (5 bases). Germline CDR1 reads KGHSH; CDR2 reads LQKENI. With 6 bases removed from V and 8 bases from J, the gap between germline ends came to 22 bases. CDR3 size: 16 residues. The CDR3 reads CASSPQGGALGEKLFF. The CDR3 coding sequence is TGTGCCAGCTCGCCCCAGGGTGGAGCTTTAGGAGAAAAACTGTTTTTT.

This chain links TRBV5-1 with TRBJ2-1; 10 nucleotides match TRBD2. Per germline, CDR1 SGHRS and CDR2 YFSETQ. This CDR3 is 15 amino acids long. The trim removed 4 bases at V and 5 bases at J, leaving 6 bases unmatched. CDR3 protein: CASSPRLAGHNEQFF. The CDR3 DNA follows: TGCGCCAGCAGCCCACGACTAGCGGGTCACAATGAGCAGTTCTTC.

V usage is TRBV19 and J usage is TRBJ2-5; D is unclear. Germline V gene sequence: CDR1 LNHDA, CDR2 SQIVND (reference sequence). Trimming left V 2 bases short and J 5 bases short, with 6 bases between. CDR3 length equals 12 residues. CDR3 loop: CASSISEETQYF. In DNA form, the CDR3 reads TGTGCCAGTAGTATATCGGAGGAGACCCAGTACTTC.